This T cell receptor beta chain was recovered during a study of shared clonotypes between healthy human individuals (dated by TCRdb to 2020 to 2021). Looking at the study overall: The cohort comprised two women and a few men aged 18 to 49 years. For each donor, CD4 naive and CD4 memory were each run on three plates, CD8 naive on two plates, and CD8 memory on one plate. To estimate repertoire size and how much clonotypes are shared between individuals, the study performed deep sequencing of blood TCR repertoires from a handful of healthy adults. Different laboratories and diverse techniques were used to prepare libraries and sequence TCR repertoires, to increase sequencing depth and limit assay-specific biases. Leukapheresis yielded between about 0.85 and 10 billion PBMCs per donor. Overall study outcomes, separate from this receptor: Because the study included only a small number of donors, the genetic and exposure-history diversity represented was limited. Clonotypes shared by all four sorted-subset donors showed higher generation probabilities than non-shared clonotypes. Based on pairwise subsampling, the degree of clonotype sharing among donors was expected to be affected by sequencing depth. Naive subsets generally had larger estimated clonotype richness than memory subsets. Even with the large sequencing depth, rarefaction of the sorted-subset datasets indicated that sequencing was incomplete. Only blood was sampled, and tissue TCR repertoires likely differ from those in blood. Sharing across a handful of donors was observed for around 5% of naive CD4, around 3.5% of naive CD8, over 2% of memory CD4, and less than 0.45% of memory CD8 clonotypes.

About this clone itself: The clone's antigen remains unknown. The input lacks base qualities; no much larger clone sits a single base away.

Reading from cysteine to phenylalanine, the CDR3 counts 15 amino acids. The sequence is cut down to CDR3 DNA, 45 bases in frame from base 1. A distance of 15 bases separates the germline ends of V and J, which lose 3 bases and 5 bases respectively. In the germline V gene (reference sequence), CDR1 corresponds to MNHEY and CDR2 to SMNVEV. Using the deep immunoSEQ assay, TCR CDR3 regions were amplified from genomic DNA by multiplex PCR. For each cell subset, the extracted genomic DNA was distributed evenly across all wells of several immunoSEQ 96-well plates, and each plate served as one replicate. For sorted subsets, roughly 200 ng of genomic DNA, equivalent to 30,000 or so T cell genomes, went into each replicate PCR. Purified libraries were measured with a Qubit 3.0 fluorometer, size-checked on a Bioanalyzer 2100, and measured again with the KAPA Library Quantification kit. Every immunoSEQ 96-well plate was sequenced on a separate single-read 150-cycle Illumina NextSeq 550 flow cell. The authors processed their data as follows. Because only junctional sequences without quality scores were contained in the immunoSEQ output, filtering matching that applied to full-length reads could not be performed. To assign V/J genes and CDR3, sequences were annotated using PyIR, a Python wrapper for IgBLAST v1.9, with IMGT germline references. Any read was removed if the V/J assignment was weak (E-value above 1e-6), the CDR3 was missing, or the read contained stop codons, out-of-frame junctions, or ambiguous translated residues. V3J clonotypes were defined by identical inferred V gene, J gene, and CDR3 amino acid sequence. Percentage overlap between repertoires was computed as shared unique clonotypes divided by the size of the smaller repertoire. RTK rarefaction, the Chao1 estimator, and Recon v2.1 estimates of unobserved clonotypes were used to assess repertoire richness. Generation probabilities were computed with OLGA for all TCRbeta clonotypes obtained by the gDNA method from several donors. In TCRdb, the immuneACCESS table is reduced to in-frame sequences with V and J assigned. These tables do not hold every clone; where another copy was compared, an unresolved V gene accounts for under half, and the others remain unexplained. V, J and clone size reflect that table, while D and trimming were determined from the DNA. The sample table holds about 2.3 million clones, of which about 92% were seen once. Roughly 0.36% of the sample lies in the top ten.

Donors were healthy HIV-negative adults with no recently reported acute infections or vaccinations. Every donor was a Caucasian adult residing in Nashville, Tennessee, USA. CD4+ T cells were enriched by magnetic negative selection, after which naive cells were positively selected on CD45RA and the negative fraction was taken as the memory subset. Blood was obtained by leukapheresis, after which PBMCs were separated by Ficoll-Histopaque density gradient centrifugation and cryopreserved in liquid nitrogen vapor phase. Analytical flow cytometry was used to check the purity and quantity of each magnetically sorted T cell population. Genomic DNA was isolated from each sorted fraction and quantified by UV absorbance on a Nanodrop 2000c.

This clonotype originated in a man aged 18 to 29 in good health. Some clones in this sample may be carry-over from other donors' samples. Sequenced material: naive CD4+ T cells from PBMCs. The cell subset or site label, as the study defines it: CD45RA+ positively selected. The sequence is built from TRBV27 and TRBJ2-3; the D region possibly corresponds to TRBD1 (5 bases align). The CDR3 protein is CASSFLVGLGDTQYF. The nucleotide sequence is TGTGCCAGCAGTTTTTTGGTGGGGCTGGGAGATACGCAGTATTTT.